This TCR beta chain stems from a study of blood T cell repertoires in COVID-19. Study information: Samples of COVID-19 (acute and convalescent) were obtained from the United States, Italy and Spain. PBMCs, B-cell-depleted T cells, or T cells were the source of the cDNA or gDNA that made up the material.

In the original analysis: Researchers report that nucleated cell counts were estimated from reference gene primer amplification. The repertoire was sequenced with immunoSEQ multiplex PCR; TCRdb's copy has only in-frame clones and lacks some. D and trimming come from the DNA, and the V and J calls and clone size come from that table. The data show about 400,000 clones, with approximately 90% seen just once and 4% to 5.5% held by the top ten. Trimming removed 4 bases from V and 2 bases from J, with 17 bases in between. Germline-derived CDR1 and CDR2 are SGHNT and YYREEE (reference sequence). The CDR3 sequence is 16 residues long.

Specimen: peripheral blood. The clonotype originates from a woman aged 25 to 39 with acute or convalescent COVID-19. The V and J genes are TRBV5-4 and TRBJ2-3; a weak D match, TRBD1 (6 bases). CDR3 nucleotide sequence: TGTGCCAGCAGCCCAGGGGCCCGCGATCTCACAGATACGCAGTATTTT. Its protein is CASSPGARDLTDTQYF.